A single sample gave rise to the 20 T cell receptor beta chains below, sequenced in a study of CD8+ T cells in alopecia areata. RNA was isolated and reverse transcribed to cDNA, the sequencing template. Generated by immunoSEQ multiplex PCR, the TCRdb table keeps only in-frame clones and is missing some. The sample carries about 220,000 clones, 50% to 70% recorded once. Sample treatment: oral pan-JAK inhibitor, 5-10 mg twice daily. This material consisted of CD4+ T cells sorted from blood, taken at week 4, from a patient treated with tofacitinib. The source is a human donor with alopecia areata.

The rearrangement joins TRBV4-3 to TRBJ2-2; D is unclear. The CDR3 is 13 residues long. V was clipped by 1 base and J by 4 bases, with 4 bases between them. CDR1 is LGHNA and CDR2 is YSLEER in the germline V gene. The chain's CDR3 is CASSQGGTGELFF. Here the CDR3 DNA reads TGCGCCAGCAGCCAAGGGGGCACCGGGGAGCTGTTTTTT.

This clone was seen a few times. The V and J genes are TRBV29-1 and TRBJ2-7; D might be TRBD2 (5 bases). V lost 6 bases, J lost 1 base, and 22 bases lay in between. Germline V gene sequence: CDR1 SQVTM, CDR2 ANQGSEA. The CDR3 spans 16 residues. The CDR3 loop is CSVGRTGNIGSYEQYF. The CDR3 DNA is TGCAGCGTAGGACGTACGGGGAACATCGGGTCCTACGAGCAGTACTTC.

The chain has TRBV7-8 and TRBJ2-1, with 15 bases matching TRBD2. V lost 6 bases to trimming and J lost 0 bases; unmatched junction nucleotides: 12. CDR1 and CDR2 from the germline V gene are SGHVS and FQNEAQ. The CDR3 is 20 residues long. The chain's CDR3 is CASRNEGTSGGKSSYNEQFF. For the CDR3, the DNA is TGTGCCAGCAGGAATGAGGGGACTAGCGGGGGGAAAAGCTCCTACAATGAGCAGTTCTTC.

V usage is TRBV6-5 and J usage is TRBJ1-6; D gene unclear. V was shortened by 8 bases and J by 5 bases, with 13 bases between the two germline ends. The CDR3 has 14 amino acids. Per the germline V gene, CDR1 is MNHEY and CDR2 is SVGAGI. CDR3 loop: CASWAGPDNSPLHF. The CDR3 DNA reads TGTGCCAGCTGGGCAGGCCCTGATAATTCACCCCTCCACTTT.

This rearrangement joins TRBV27 to TRBJ1-2; 7 bases fit TRBD1. The CDR3 loop spans 18 amino acids. V dropped 3 bases and J dropped 6; count of bases not matched to a gene: 19. Germline CDR1 reads MNHEY; CDR2 reads SMNVEV (reference sequence). The CDR3 reads CASSFSRTGLNLNHGYTF. The CDR3 DNA sequence: TGTGCCAGCAGTTTTTCCCGGACAGGCCTTAATCTAAACCATGGCTACACCTTC.

Note on this clone: This sample also contains other DNA sequences that code for the same CDR3. CDR3 sequence reads: CAWSVRLNYGYTF. CDR3 nucleotides: TGTGCCTGGAGTGTACGCCTAAACTATGGCTACACCTTC. The chain uses TRBV30 and TRBJ1-2, with D unclear. The CDR3 is made up of 13 amino acids. Germline values: CDR1 GTSNPN, CDR2 SVGIG (reference sequence). With 0 bases removed from V and 2 bases from J, the gap between germline ends came to 7 bases.

This clone was counted many times. V usage is TRBV11-2 and J usage is TRBJ2-1; TRBD2 might be the D (6 bases). Germline CDR1 and CDR2: SGHAT and FQNNGV. CDR3 length equals 14 residues. V was pared by 3 bases and J by 10 bases, with 16 bases between. DNA for the CDR3: TGTGCCAGCAGCTTCCTATTCAAGGCGGGGGAGCAGTTCTTC. This gives the protein CASSFLFKAGEQFF. The full variable domain, in which reference TRBV11-2 and TRBJ2-1 provide the parts outside the CDR3, is EAGVAQSPRYKIIEKRQSVAFWCNPISGHATLYWYQQILGQGPKLLIQFQNNGVVDDSQLPKDRFSAERLKGVDSTLKIQPAKLEDSAVYLCASSFLFKAGEQFFGPGTRLTVL.

V is TRBV29-1 and J is TRBJ2-3, with TRBD2 matching over 8 bases. Germline CDR1 is SQVTM and CDR2 is ANQGSEA. The CDR3 contains 14 residues. After removal of 2 bases from V and 1 base from J, the junction contained 2 bases not matched to a gene. The CDR3 loop reads CSVESGGGTDTQYF. For the CDR3, the DNA is TGCAGCGTTGAAAGCGGGGGCGGCACAGATACGCAGTATTTT.

The V call is TRBV7-2, the J call TRBJ2-3, with D unclear. The germline V and J ends were trimmed by 3 bases and 2 bases, with 12 bases remaining between them. Looked up from germline, CDR1 is SGHTA and CDR2 is FQGNSA. The CDR3 has 15 amino acids. This chain's CDR3 is CASSFSGHDTDTQYF. CDR3 sequence (DNA): TGTGCCAGCAGCTTCTCCGGGCATGACACAGATACGCAGTATTTT.

The rearrangement uses TRBV5-1 and TRBJ1-4; no firm D call. The CDR3 totals 15 residues. Per the germline V gene, CDR1 is SGHRS and CDR2 is YFSETQ. The V and J ends lost 1 base and 0 bases respectively, with 7 bases between them. CDR3 bases: TGCGCCAGCAGCTTGAGCCAAGCAACTAATGAAAAACTGTTTTTT. Its protein is CASSLSQATNEKLFF. The whole variable domain, remainder taken from reference TRBV5-1 and TRBJ1-4, is KAGVTQTPRYLIKTRGQQVTLSCSPISGHRSVSWYQQTPGQGLQFLFEYFSETQRNKGNFPGRFSGRQFSNSRSEMNVSTLELGDSALYLCASSLSQATNEKLFFGSGTQLSVL.

This clone has more than one count but fewer than ten. The chain combines TRBV2 with TRBJ2-3; 8 nucleotides line up with TRBD2. Germline loops: CDR1 SNHLY, CDR2 FYNNEI. The CDR3 covers 16 residues. V lost 6 bases, J lost 2 bases, and 10 bases stayed unmatched. The CDR3, as DNA: TGTGCCAGCAGGGTCACTAGCGGAGGTACCACAGATACGCAGTATTTT. Encoded protein: CASRVTSGGTTDTQYF.

V usage is TRBV4-3 and J usage is TRBJ2-2; D unclear. Trimming took 0 bases from V and 3 from J, leaving 5 bases between them. The CDR3 consists of 14 residues. Germline values: CDR1 LGHNA, CDR2 YSLEER. The CDR3 region has the DNA TGCGCCAGCAGCCAAGAGCCTCACACCGGGGAGCTGTTTTTT. The encoded protein is CASSQEPHTGELFF.

In this sample, this clone turned up a few times. The chain links TRBV27 to TRBJ2-2, with D unclear. CDR1 MNHEY and CDR2 SMNVEV come from the germline V gene (reference sequence). Trimming removed 5 bases from V and 1 base from J, with 8 bases in between. This CDR3 spans 14 amino acids. The CDR3 spells CASSTTLNTGELFF. The CDR3 nucleotides are TGTGCCAGCAGTACGACACTGAACACCGGGGAGCTGTTTTTT.

The chain links TRBV4-3 to TRBJ2-3; D not certain. The CDR3 is made up of 15 amino acids. Germline CDR1 and CDR2: LGHNA and YSLEER. With 3 bases removed from V and 1 base from J, the gap between germline ends came to 11 bases. The CDR3 DNA sequence: TGCGCCAGCAGCCAGGAGTTTTCTGGCACAGATACGCAGTATTTT. Its translation is CASSQEFSGTDTQYF.

V usage is TRBV7-3 and J usage is TRBJ2-5; 12 bases align to TRBD2. CDR1 SGHTA and CDR2 FQGTGA come from the germline V gene. The CDR3 runs 14 residues. The V gene end was trimmed by 5 bases and the J gene end by 5 bases; junction bases not matched to a gene: 3. CDR3 in amino acids: CASSRLAGVETQYF. Here the CDR3 DNA reads TGTGCCAGCAGCCGACTAGCGGGGGTGGAGACCCAGTACTTC.

The CDR3 reads CASSVDTGGYTF. CDR3 coding DNA: TGTGCCAGCAGCGTAGATACAGGGGGCTACACCTTC. V gene TRBV9 combines with J gene TRBJ1-2; tentatively, D is TRBD1 (6 bases). Deletions cut 0 bases from V and 8 bases from J, with 8 bases between. Germline V lookup: CDR1 SGDLS, CDR2 YYNGEE. CDR3 length: 12 amino acids.

The J gene is TRBJ2-3, the V gene TRBV5-6; D could derive from TRBD1 or TRBD2 (5 bases each). The CDR3 sequence is 16 residues long. Germline V CDR1 and CDR2: SGHDT, YYEEEE. V was trimmed by 3 bases and J by 2 bases, leaving 16 bases between them. Here the CDR3 reads CASSYRQLANTDTQYF. The DNA of the CDR3 is TGTGCCAGCAGCTACCGACAGCTAGCAAACACAGATACGCAGTATTTT.

The chain couples TRBV5-6 to TRBJ2-7; the D gene could be TRBD1 or TRBD2 (6 bases each). The germline V and J ends were trimmed by 7 bases and 2 bases, with 19 bases remaining between them. Germline CDR1 is SGHDT and CDR2 is YYEEEE. The CDR3 length is 15 residues. CDR3 residues: CASEPEGGTAYEQYF. For the CDR3, the DNA is TGTGCCAGCGAACCCGAGGGGGGCACTGCCTACGAGCAGTACTTC. Full variable domain (rest looked up from reference TRBV5-6 and TRBJ2-7): DAGVTQSPTHLIKTRGQQVTLRCSPKSGHDTVSWYQQALGQGPQFIFQYYEEEERQRGNFPDRFSGHQFPNYSSELNVNALLLGDSALYLCASEPEGGTAYEQYFGPGTRLTVT.

The chain combines TRBV27 with TRBJ2-7, with D perhaps matching TRBD2 (6 bases). V dropped 3 bases and J dropped 5 bases, with 17 bases sitting between them. Germline CDR1 MNHEY, CDR2 SMNVEV (reference sequence). The CDR3 is 15 residues long. In nucleotides, the CDR3 is TGTGCCAGCAGTTTCGCGACTAGTGTGCTCCACGAGCAGTACTTC. This codes for CASSFATSVLHEQYF.

V and J are TRBV7-2 and TRBJ2-4, with no clear D. Trimming shortened V by 4 bases and J by 5 bases, and 12 bases separated the two germline ends. The CDR3 loop spans 14 amino acids. Germline values: CDR1 SGHTA, CDR2 FQGNSA. CDR3 in DNA: TGTGCCAGCAGCTCATCAACCCTCCAAAACATTCAGTACTTC. Its translation: CASSSSTLQNIQYF.